This record looks at one T cell receptor (beta chain) sequence and its context. The entry originates in a study of monozygotic twins with inflammatory bowel disease. TCRdb reprocessed the 5' RACE reads and stores each CDR3 protein as one record, lacking DNA. The sample holds fewer than 450,000 distinct CDR3 sequences. Sequenced material: blood. This TCR derives from a human donor with ulcerative colitis or Crohn's disease, or a healthy co-twin of an affected twin (not recorded which).

CDR3 protein: CASSQTQGQETQYF. This sequence joins TRBV27 and TRBJ2-5; TCRdb lists TRBD1, though no DNA is available to test this call. The CDR3 has 14 residues. In germline, CDR1 is MNHEY, CDR2 SMNVEV (reference sequence).